The clone carrying this T cell receptor (beta chain) was detected only once. Germline V lookup: CDR1 SGHTA, CDR2 FQGNSA. This CDR3 region has 15 residues. Losses at the gene ends were 1 base for V and 1 base for J; bases not matched to a gene: 2. The data originate from a study of cytomegalovirus exposure and HLA in healthy donors. Study-level background: A prior analysis found more than 90 million unique TCR beta sequences from around 200 million T cells.

Use of 60 Vbeta and 13 Jbeta primers characterized the PCR. The method was immunoSEQ multiplex PCR; TCRdb's version includes in-frame clones alone and lacks a portion of them. This sample yields 100,000 or so clones, of which 84% are seen a single time; more than 0.95% belongs to the top ten. This receptor was taken from a woman aged 18-29 years in good health and CMV-seronegative. This chain links TRBV7-2 with TRBJ2-7; TRBD2 matches at 9 bases. Sequencing input: PBMCs. CDR3 residues: CASSLVREGSYEQYF. The CDR3 coding sequence is TGTGCCAGCAGCTTAGTGCGGGAGGGGTCCTACGAGCAGTACTTC. The entire variable domain, with the rest obtained from reference TRBV7-2 and TRBJ2-7, is as follows: GAGVSQSPSNKVTEKGKDVELRCDPISGHTALYWYRQSLGQGLEFLIYFQGNSAPDKSGLPSDRFSAERTGGSVSTLTIQRTQQEDSAVYLCASSLVREGSYEQYFGPGTRLTVT.